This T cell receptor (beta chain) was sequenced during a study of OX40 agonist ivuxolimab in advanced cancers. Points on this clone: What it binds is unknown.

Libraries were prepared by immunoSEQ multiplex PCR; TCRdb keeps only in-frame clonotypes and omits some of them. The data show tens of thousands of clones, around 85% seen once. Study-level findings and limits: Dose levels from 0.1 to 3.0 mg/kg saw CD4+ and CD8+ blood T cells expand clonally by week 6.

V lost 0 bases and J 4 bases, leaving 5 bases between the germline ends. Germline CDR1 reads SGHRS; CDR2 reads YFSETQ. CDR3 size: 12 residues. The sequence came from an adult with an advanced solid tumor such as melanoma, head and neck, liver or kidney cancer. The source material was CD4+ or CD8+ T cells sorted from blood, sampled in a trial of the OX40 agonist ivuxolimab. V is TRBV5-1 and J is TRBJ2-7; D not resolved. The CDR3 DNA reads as TGCGCCAGCAGCTTGGAAGGGTACGAGCAGTACTTC. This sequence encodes CASSLEGYEQYF.